This T cell receptor beta chain was sequenced during a study of OX40 agonist ivuxolimab in advanced cancers. Regarding the study as a whole: There were also nonresponders showing low normalized T-cell clonal expansion. With doses of 0.1 to 3.0 mg/kg, CD4+ and CD8+ blood T cells had undergone clonal expansion by week 6.

The junction had 4 bases not matched to a gene; V was cut back by 2 bases and J by 6 bases. The CDR3 totals 14 residues. CDR1 MDHEN and CDR2 SYDVKM come from the germline V gene. Patients were ineligible given autoimmune disease history or systemic immunosuppression. Details on this clone: What it binds is unknown.

TCRdb's table, derived via immunoSEQ multiplex PCR, lists solely in-frame clones and lacks some. This sample yields over 75,000 clones, of which 92% are seen a single time; around 1.1% belongs to the top ten. The gene calls are TRBV28 and TRBJ2-7; 10 nucleotides match TRBD1. This TCR derives from an adult with an advanced solid tumor such as melanoma, head and neck, liver or kidney cancer. The specimen comprised CD4+ or CD8+ T cells sorted from blood, sampled in a trial of the OX40 agonist ivuxolimab. This CDR3 is CASSLPGQGFEQYF. The CDR3 coding sequence is TGTGCCAGCAGTTTACCGGGACAGGGGTTCGAGCAGTACTTC.